Below, one T cell receptor (beta chain) is given with its context. The target antigen is unknown. The data belong to a study of T cell responses to AZD1222 COVID-19 vaccine. Findings of the study overall: Vaccine-associated CD4 TCRs spanned spike, dominant at 160-218 and 743-854. None of the repertoires were sampled until the peak T cell response had passed.

The method was immunoSEQ multiplex PCR; TCRdb's version includes in-frame clones alone and lacks a portion of them. The sample lists around 150,000 clones, about 90% occurring once. Germline-derived CDR1 and CDR2 are MNHEY and SMNVEV (reference sequence). The V end lost 3 bases, the J end lost 4 bases, and 16 bases lay between the germline ends. The CDR3 is made up of 16 amino acids. The chain couples TRBV27 to TRBJ2-1, with D tentatively TRBD1 or TRBD2 (6 bases each). The source is an adult in good health. The source was peripheral blood, collected on day 0 of MenACWY control vaccination. The CDR3 here is CASSFEPTGAYNEQFF. CDR3 nucleotide sequence: TGTGCCAGCAGTTTTGAGCCCACGGGGGCGTACAATGAGCAGTTCTTC.